The clone carrying this TCR beta chain was picked up many times. The antigen remains undetermined. The data stem from a study of blood T cells in healthy people across ages. Study-level points and caveats: Aged donors had fewer naive CD4+ cells and lower diversity than long-lived donors.

Together with a sample-barcoded 5' primer, a J-beta primer mix was included in a second PCR lasting roughly 6 to 12 cycles. Each CDR3 protein gets one entry after TCRdb re-called the 5' RACE reads with MiXCR. The sample holds 1.5 million or so distinct CDR3 sequences; approximately 43% are singletons and the top ten take 4%. Peripheral blood samples of around 9.5 milliliters were drawn from each donor. J lost 5 bases, V lost 5 bases, and 3 bases had no gene match. CDR3 length: 15 amino acids. The sequenced material came from blood. This sequence originates from a woman aged 18 to 35 in good health. The chain couples TRBV12-3 or TRBV12-4 to TRBJ2-1; 13 bases match TRBD2. The CDR3 reads CASSQGLAGHNEQFF. The CDR3 DNA reads as TGTGCCAGCAGTCAGGGACTAGCGGGACACAATGAGCAGTTCTTC.